These T cell receptor beta chains were read from a single sample in a study of blood T cell repertoires in COVID-19. Here immunoSEQ multiplex PCR was the method, and the copy in TCRdb shows in-frame clones only, minus some. The profile shows approximately 220,000 clones, roughly 80% of them singletons. The sample was peripheral blood. Receptors originate from a woman aged 25 to 39 who had recovered from COVID-19. Each CDR3 is given with its conserved first and last residue. The order of the fields is clone size, D gene, V gene, J gene, CDR3 protein, CDR3 DNA. D genes are given only for firm matches. Size values are once, few and many counts, or a class for expanded clones, and some rows have none.

>NA|TRBD1|TRBV28|TRBJ2-2
CASSFPGTGDTGELFF
TGTGCCAGCAGTTTCCCCGGGACAGGGGACACCGGGGAGCTGTTTTTT
>NA|NA|TRBV6-5|TRBJ2-2
CASSYFEPNTGELFF
TGTGCCAGCAGTTACTTCGAGCCGAACACCGGGGAGCTGTTTTTT
>NA|NA|TRBV19|TRBJ1-2
CATSPGDYGYTF
TGTGCCACCTCCCCGGGGGACTATGGCTACACCTTC
>NA|NA|TRBV7-9|TRBJ2-3
CASSSDWREPHF
TGTGCCAGCAGCTCGGACTGGCGGGAACCCCATTTT
>NA|NA|TRBV2|TRBJ2-5
CASRAPGLYEETQYF
TGTGCCAGCAGGGCACCGGGACTCTACGAAGAGACCCAGTACTTC
>NA|TRBD1|TRBV27|TRBJ2-1
CASSLPGQGSNEQFF
TGTGCCAGCAGTCTGCCGGGACAGGGTTCCAATGAGCAGTTCTTC
>NA|NA|TRBV18|TRBJ1-3
CASSPGGNTIYF
TGTGCCAGCTCCCCCGGTGGAAACACCATATATTTT
>NA|NA|TRBV9|TRBJ2-7
CASSVGAGGPYEQYF
TGTGCCAGCAGCGTAGGGGCAGGGGGGCCCTACGAGCAGTACTTC
>NA|NA|TRBV18|TRBJ2-7
CASSPDLQAYEQYF
TGTGCCAGCTCACCAGATCTCCAGGCCTACGAGCAGTACTTC
>NA|NA|TRBV10-3|TRBJ2-7
CAIRADSYEQYF
TGTGCCATCAGGGCGGATAGCTACGAGCAGTACTTC
>NA|TRBD2|TRBV18|TRBJ2-5
CASSPGLATGQETQYF
TGTGCCAGCTCACCCGGACTAGCGACGGGACAAGAGACCCAGTACTTC
>NA|TRBD2|TRBV4-1|TRBJ2-7
CASSQAAILAGVPHEQYF
TGCGCCAGCAGCCAAGCCGCGATTCTAGCGGGAGTTCCACACGAGCAGTACTTC
>NA|TRBD1|TRBV10-3|TRBJ1-5
CAISATGQGNQPQHF
TGTGCCATCAGTGCTACGGGACAGGGAAATCAGCCCCAGCATTTT
>NA|NA|TRBV15|TRBJ2-3
CATSRDLEGPDTQYF
TGTGCCACCAGCAGAGATTTGGAGGGGCCGGATACGCAGTATTTT
>NA|NA|TRBV7-2|TRBJ2-5
CASSLTRTGPQETQYF
TGTGCCAGCAGCTTGACTAGAACGGGACCTCAAGAGACCCAGTACTTC
>NA|NA|TRBV5-1|TRBJ2-3
CASSLGQPLGADTQYF
TGCGCCAGCAGCTTGGGACAGCCTCTTGGGGCAGATACGCAGTATTTT
>NA|TRBD1|TRBV9|TRBJ2-7
CASSVGTGPSYEQYF
TGTGCCAGCAGCGTGGGGACAGGGCCCTCCTACGAGCAGTACTTC
>NA|NA|TRBV7-9|TRBJ1-1
CASSGDTLEAFF
TGTGCCAGCAGCGGGGACACCCTTGAAGCTTTCTTT
>once|TRBD1|TRBV7-9|TRBJ2-7
CASSLAITDRDSYEQYF
TGTGCCAGCAGCTTAGCTATCACGGACAGGGATTCCTACGAGCAGTACTTC
>few|NA|TRBV28|TRBJ1-5
CASRQGINQPQHF
TGTGCCAGCAGGCAGGGAATCAATCAGCCCCAGCATTTT
>NA|TRBD1|TRBV5-1|TRBJ1-1
CASSGTGGGGNTEAFF
TGCGCCAGCTCTGGGACAGGGGGCGGTGGGAACACTGAAGCTTTCTTT
>NA|NA|TRBV21-1|TRBJ1-4
CASSNPSGGIGEKLFF
TGTGCCAGCAGCAACCCCTCCGGAGGGATTGGTGAAAAACTGTTTTTT
>NA|TRBD1|TRBV19|TRBJ1-1
CASSPGQGRMNTEAFF
TGTGCCAGTAGTCCAGGACAGGGAAGAATGAACACTGAAGCTTTCTTT
>NA|NA|TRBV3-1/TRBV3-2|TRBJ2-5
CASEKETQYF
TGTGCCAGCGAGAAAGAGACCCAGTACTTC
>NA|NA|TRBV3-1/TRBV3-2|TRBJ2-1
CASSQDPRVYNEQFF
TGTGCCAGCAGCCAAGATCCCAGGGTGTACAATGAGCAGTTCTTC
>NA|NA|TRBV28|TRBJ2-3
CASSPSTGGTDTQYF
TGTGCCAGCAGCCCGTCGACGGGGGGCACAGATACGCAGTATTTT
>few|NA|TRBV7-9|TRBJ1-2
CASSLIVGGNGYTF
TGTGCCAGCAGCTTAATTGTCGGAGGGAATGGCTACACCTTC
>NA|NA|TRBV10-1|TRBJ2-1
CASSRQTDSYNEQFF
TGCGCCAGCAGTAGACAGACAGACTCCTACAATGAGCAGTTCTTC
>once|TRBD1|TRBV28|TRBJ2-7
CASSFGTGSYEQYF
TGTGCCAGCAGTTTTGGGACAGGCTCCTACGAGCAGTACTTC
>NA|TRBD2|TRBV7-9|TRBJ2-2
CASRQSGRENTGELFF
TGTGCCAGCAGACAGAGCGGGAGGGAGAACACCGGGGAGCTGTTTTTT
>NA|NA|TRBV27|TRBJ1-1
CASSFRGATEAFF
TGTGCCAGCAGTTTCCGGGGGGCGACTGAAGCTTTCTTT
>NA|NA|TRBV28|TRBJ2-7
CATTQGYEQYF
TGTGCCACGACTCAGGGTTACGAGCAGTACTTC
>NA|TRBD2|TRBV15|TRBJ2-1
CATSRDLVREKVYEQFF
TGTGCCACCAGCAGAGATTTAGTGCGGGAGAAAGTCTATGAGCAGTTCTTC
>NA|NA|TRBV28|TRBJ2-3
CASSWTSLTDTQYF
TGTGCCAGCAGTTGGACTTCTCTCACAGATACGCAGTATTTT
>NA|NA|TRBV4-1|TRBJ1-4
CASSPQQTTTNEKLFF
TGCGCCAGCAGCCCCCAGCAGACTACAACTAATGAAAAACTGTTTTTT
>NA|TRBD2|TRBV10-2|TRBJ2-4
CASSESGGKNIQYF
TGCGCCAGCAGTGAGTCGGGGGGGAAAAACATTCAGTACTTC
>NA|TRBD1|TRBV10-1|TRBJ2-2
CASSGGTGNTGELFF
TGCGCCAGCAGTGGAGGGACAGGGAACACCGGGGAGCTGTTTTTT
>NA|TRBD1|TRBV28|TRBJ2-5
CASSSGQALQETQYF
TGTGCCAGCAGTTCCGGACAGGCTTTACAAGAGACCCAGTACTTC
>few|NA|TRBV30|TRBJ1-3
CAWSVPRGGQRHTIYF
TGTGCCTGGAGTGTACCCCGCGGAGGGCAGAGGCACACCATATATTTT
>few|NA|TRBV23-1|TRBJ1-1
CASIPGGGKNTEAFF
TGCGCCAGCATCCCAGGCGGGGGAAAGAACACTGAAGCTTTCTTT
>few|TRBD2|TRBV28|TRBJ2-7
CASSFTPATSGRTIFSYEQYF
TGTGCCAGCAGTTTTACGCCCGCGACTAGCGGGAGGACCATATTCTCCTACGAGCAGTACTTC
>NA|NA|TRBV5-6|TRBJ1-2
CASSLGRGVRGYTF
TGTGCCAGCAGCTTGGGCAGGGGAGTAAGGGGCTACACCTTC
>NA|NA|TRBV2|TRBJ2-1
CASGPSAYNEQFF
TGTGCCAGCGGGCCCTCCGCCTACAATGAGCAGTTCTTC
>NA|NA|TRBV18|TRBJ1-4
CASSPGQANEKLFF
TGTGCCAGCTCACCAGGGCAGGCTAATGAAAAACTGTTTTTT
>NA|TRBD1|TRBV2|TRBJ2-5
CASSPPGTGQETQYF
TGTGCCAGCAGTCCACCCGGGACAGGCCAAGAGACCCAGTACTTC
>few|TRBD2|TRBV10-1|TRBJ2-1
CASSVGKTSGGNEQFF
TGCGCCAGCAGTGTTGGGAAAACTAGCGGTGGCAATGAGCAGTTCTTC